This passage covers 26 T cell receptor beta chains from one sample sequenced in a study of OX40 agonist ivuxolimab in advanced cancers. Profiling relied on immunoSEQ multiplex PCR, and the TCRdb table lists in-frame clones only, not all of them. The sample contains tens of thousands of clones, 84% of which appear only once. The specimen comprised CD4+ or CD8+ T cells sorted from blood, sampled in a trial of the OX40 agonist ivuxolimab. The receptors derive from an adult with an advanced solid tumor such as melanoma, head and neck, liver or kidney cancer.

There are a few counts of this clone. The chain couples TRBV7-9 to TRBJ2-7, with 9 bases aligning to TRBD1. Germline V gene sequence: CDR1 SEHNR, CDR2 FQNEAQ (reference sequence). V was clipped by 3 bases and J by 7 bases; unmatched bases: 7. CDR3 length: 14 amino acids. The CDR3 is CASSLGQGIWEQYF. CDR3 sequence (DNA): TGTGCCAGCAGCTTGGGACAGGGAATTTGGGAGCAGTACTTC.

This clone was observed once. The V gene is TRBV10-3, the J gene TRBJ1-1, with D possibly TRBD1 on 5 matching bases. Trimming pared 3 bases from V and 4 bases from J, leaving 12 bases between. Germline CDR1 reads ENHRY; CDR2 reads SYGVKD. The length of the CDR3 is 14 residues. The CDR3 loop reads CAISEPGTFTEAFF. CDR3 bases: TGTGCCATCAGTGAACCAGGGACGTTCACTGAAGCTTTCTTT.

This clone was detected only a few times. This sample includes further DNA sequences coding for the same CDR3. This chain uses TRBV28 with TRBJ2-7, with D perhaps matching TRBD2 (5 bases). Germline V gene data show CDR1 as MDHEN and CDR2 as SYDVKM. Trimming left V 6 bases short and J 4 bases short, with 7 bases between. The CDR3 sequence is 11 residues long. CDR3 sequence: CASSRGYEQYF. The CDR3 nucleotides read TGTGCCAGCAGCCGGGGATACGAGCAGTACTTC.

This clone was observed a handful of times. Within the sample, other DNA sequences also encode this same CDR3. The chain combines TRBV2 with TRBJ1-5; perhaps TRBD1 as D (6 bases). V lost 5 bases to trimming and J lost 7 bases, with 15 bases between them. This CDR3 is built from 14 residues. The germline CDR1 and CDR2 sequences are SNHLY and FYNNEI. CDR3 bases: TGTGCCAGCAGTAGAAGCAGGGGAAACCAGCCCCAGCATTTT. This sequence encodes CASSRSRGNQPQHF.

This clone is medium-sized (0.01 to 0.1%). The chain uses TRBV12-2 and TRBJ2-1; TRBD2, as called in the table, went unchecked against the DNA. TRBV12-2 is marked as a pseudogene. This CDR3 contains 13 residues. Here the CDR3 DNA reads TGTGCAAGTCGCTTAGCTGAGGATGGTGAGCAGTTCTTC. Translating it yields CASRLAEDGEQFF.

The V gene is TRBV2, the J gene TRBJ1-2; 9 bases fit TRBD1. V trimming: 11 bases; J trimming: 3 bases; junction bases outside the gene matches: 7. The CDR3 contains 13 residues. Per the germline V gene, CDR1 is SNHLY and CDR2 is FYNNEI. The CDR3 DNA reads TGTGCCGGTAGCGGACAGGGGTACTATGGCTACACCTTC. This gives the protein CAGSGQGYYGYTF.

The chain couples TRBV5-1 to TRBJ2-2; D is perhaps TRBD2 (5 bases). CDR3 length: 17 amino acids. In germline, CDR1 is SGHRS, CDR2 YFSETQ. V was clipped by 4 bases and J by 1 base, with 17 bases between them. CDR3 residues: CASSLRTGVGNTGELFF. The DNA of the CDR3 is TGCGCCAGCAGCCTAAGAACCGGGGTGGGGAACACCGGGGAGCTGTTTTTT.

The chain joins TRBV30 to TRBJ2-7; D call uncertain. V was shortened by 1 base and J by 2 bases, with 6 bases between the two germline ends. Looked up from germline, CDR1 is GTSNPN and CDR2 is SVGIG (reference sequence). The CDR3 is 12 amino acids. The CDR3 DNA sequence: TGTGCCTGGAGTGGAAGTACCTACGAGCAGTACTTC. Protein: CAWSGSTYEQYF.

The V and J genes are TRBV6-5 and TRBJ2-5; D remains unclear. The better agreement between TRBJ2-7 and the DNA end casts doubt on the J call. Germline V CDR1 and CDR2: MNHEY, SVGAGI. The CDR3 contains 13 residues. The CDR3 here is CASSKREDYEQYF. As DNA, the CDR3 is TGTGCCAGCAGTAAACGTGAAGACTACGAGCAGTACTTC.

The chain recombines TRBV11-2 with TRBJ2-5, with TRBD2 matching 8 bases. The CDR3 contains 13 residues. The ends lost 5 bases at V and 5 bases at J; junction bases unmatched: 4. CDR1 is SGHAT, CDR2 FQNNGV, per germline. The chain's CDR3 is CASSLGLAETQYF. In DNA, the CDR3 is TGTGCCAGCAGCCTAGGACTAGCCGAGACCCAGTACTTC.

This chain uses TRBV5-5 with TRBJ1-2, with D possibly TRBD1 on 6 matching bases. This CDR3 is 13 amino acids long. V lost 2 bases to trimming and J lost 2 bases, with 7 bases between them. Germline V gene lookup returns CDR1 SGHKS and CDR2 YYEKEE (reference sequence). CDR3: CASSFRGNYGYTF. The CDR3 DNA sequence: TGTGCCAGCAGCTTCAGGGGAAACTATGGCTACACCTTC.

The V gene is TRBV29-1, the J gene TRBJ2-2, with D perhaps TRBD1 (5 bases). Trimming stripped 7 bases from V and 4 bases from J, with 13 bases between. The CDR3 loop spans 13 amino acids. CDR1 and CDR2 from the germline V gene are SQVTM and ANQGSEA. CDR3 in DNA: TGCAGCGGAAGCACCCAGGGCACCGGGGAGCTGTTTTTT. Protein product: CSGSTQGTGELFF.

V is TRBV4-2 and J is TRBJ1-5; D ambiguous. CDR3 length: 14 amino acids. CDR1 is LGHNA, CDR2 YNFKEQ, per germline. V was shortened by 0 bases and J by 7 bases, with 10 bases between the two germline ends. CDR3 region: CASSQDLLPQPQHF. The CDR3 DNA is TGTGCCAGCAGCCAAGATCTGCTCCCCCAGCCCCAGCATTTT.

The chain joins TRBV5-6 to TRBJ2-1; D might be TRBD1 (5 bases). Trimming stripped 4 bases from V and 4 bases from J, with 21 bases between. The CDR3 loop spans 17 amino acids. From germline, CDR1 is SGHDT and CDR2 YYEEEE. CDR3 sequence (DNA): TGTGCCAGCAGCCTCCGGACACTCCCCTGGGGTTACAATGAGCAGTTCTTC. Its protein product is CASSLRTLPWGYNEQFF.

The DNA of the CDR3 is TGTGCCAGCAGTTACTCGATGGGGGAAGGTACCCAGTACTTC. As protein: CASSYSMGEGTQYF. The chain couples TRBV6-5 to TRBJ2-5; D could derive from TRBD1 or TRBD2 (5 bases each). The CDR3 runs 14 residues. CDR1 and CDR2 from the germline V gene are MNHEY and SVGAGI. Trimming shortened V by 0 bases and J by 8 bases, and 13 bases separated the two germline ends.

The rearrangement uses TRBV7-4 and TRBJ2-7; 13 bases align to TRBD2. CDR3 length: 18 amino acids. The germline gives CDR1 SGHVT, CDR2 SQSDAQ. The junction had 7 bases not matched to a gene; V was cut back by 2 bases and J by 0 bases. The CDR3 spells CASSLWGLAGQNSYEQYF. The CDR3 DNA is TGTGCCAGCAGCTTATGGGGACTAGCGGGGCAAAACTCCTACGAGCAGTACTTC. Together with reference TRBV7-4 and TRBJ2-7, the CDR3 gives the full variable domain: GAGVSQSPRYKVAKRGRDVALRCDSISGHVTLYWYRQTLGQGSEVLTYSQSDAQRDKSGRPSGRFSAERPERSVSTLKIQRTEQGDSAVYLCASSLWGLAGQNSYEQYFGPGTRLTVT.

CDR3 in amino acids: CASSFDSQETQYF. The CDR3 DNA reads as TGTGCCAGCAGCTTCGACAGCCAAGAGACCCAGTACTTC. V is TRBV7-2 and J is TRBJ2-5, with D possibly being TRBD1 (5 bases). CDR1 is SGHTA, CDR2 FQGNSA, per germline. Trimming left V 3 bases short and J 1 base short, with 6 bases between. The CDR3 consists of 13 residues.

The chain recombines TRBV5-4 with TRBJ1-2; D remains unclear. Trimming stripped 3 bases from V and 0 bases from J, with 12 bases between. This CDR3 has 15 amino acids. Germline V gene sequence: CDR1 SGHNT, CDR2 YYREEE (reference sequence). This CDR3 is CASSSAAQPNYGYTF. The CDR3, as DNA: TGTGCCAGCAGCTCGGCGGCGCAGCCTAACTATGGCTACACCTTC.

The chain uses TRBV15 and TRBJ1-4; 9 bases map to TRBD1. Trimming removed 7 bases from V and 8 bases from J; junction bases left unmatched: 11. Per the germline V gene, CDR1 is LNHNV and CDR2 is YYDKDF (reference sequence). The CDR3 has 15 amino acids. This chain's CDR3 is CATTLSGTGTEKLFF. CDR3 DNA sequence: TGTGCCACCACCTTATCCGGGACAGGGACCGAAAAACTGTTTTTT.

In this sample, this clone turned up a few times. The rearrangement uses TRBV7-3 and TRBJ2-7, with D unresolved. The CDR3 consists of 15 residues. V gave up 1 base and J gave up 2 bases, with 12 bases separating them. Per germline, CDR1 SGHTA and CDR2 FQGTGA. The CDR3 nucleotides are TGTGCCAGCAGCTTAAAAGGCGGTGCCCCCTACGAGCAGTACTTC. Protein product: CASSLKGGAPYEQYF. Together with reference TRBV7-3 and TRBJ2-7, the CDR3 gives the full variable domain: GAGVSQTPSNKVTEKGKYVELRCDPISGHTALYWYRQSLGQGPEFLIYFQGTGAADDSGLPNDRFFAVRPEGSVSTLKIQRTERGDSAVYLCASSLKGGAPYEQYFGPGTRLTVT.

This clone was observed many times. Other nucleotide sequences in the sample specify the same CDR3. The chain is built from TRBV7-2 and TRBJ1-2; no clear D gene. This CDR3 contains 13 residues. Germline V lookup: CDR1 SGHTA, CDR2 FQGNSA. The V gene lost 5 bases and the J gene lost 4 bases, with 11 bases spanning the gap. The CDR3 nucleotides are TGTGCCAGCAGCCTAGGGTCCTCCTATGGCTACACCTTC. Amino acids: CASSLGSSYGYTF.

The chain uses TRBV6-7 and TRBJ2-3, with TRBD2 identical over 8 bases. TRBV6-7 is an ORF, and what it does is uncertain. The junction had 11 bases not matched to a gene; V was cut back by 4 bases and J by 2 bases. The CDR3 runs to 17 residues. The CDR3 DNA reads as TGTGCCAGCAGTTGGATCGGGGGGGCGGAATTCACAGATACGCAGTATTTT. This gives the protein CASSWIGGAEFTDTQYF.

This CDR3 is CASSPDRATQYF. CDR3 nucleotide sequence: TGTGCCAGCAGCCCCGACAGGGCTACGCAGTATTTT. This rearrangement joins TRBV7-2 to TRBJ2-3; TRBD1 matches at 7 bases. Germline V CDR1 and CDR2: SGHTA, FQGNSA. This CDR3 has 12 amino acids. V lost 5 bases, J lost 8 bases, and 4 bases stayed unmatched.

The V and J genes are TRBV11-2 and TRBJ2-7, with 8 nucleotides matching TRBD1. J gave up 7 bases and V 0 bases, and 8 bases lay outside the gene matches. The CDR3 contains 15 residues. Germline assignment: CDR1 SGHAT and CDR2 FQNNGV. CDR3 sequence: CASSLEGQVGGEQYF. The CDR3 DNA sequence: TGTGCCAGCAGCTTAGAGGGACAGGTCGGCGGAGAGCAGTACTTC.

This chain uses TRBV29-1 with TRBJ2-7; 9 bases agree with TRBD2. The CDR3 contains 13 residues. Germline V gives CDR1 SQVTM, CDR2 ANQGSEA. The J segment lost 3 bases and the V segment lost 3 bases, leaving 3 bases of the junction unmatched. Here the CDR3 DNA reads TGCAGCGTTGAGACTAGCGGTAACTACGAGCAGTACTTC. Protein: CSVETSGNYEQYF.

The V and J genes are TRBV5-4 and TRBJ2-5; 7 nucleotides align to TRBD2. The germline V gene encodes CDR1 SGHNT and CDR2 YYREEE (reference sequence). J was trimmed by 2 bases and V by 1 base; bases with no gene match: 5. CDR3 length equals 15 residues. The CDR3 region has the DNA TGTGCCAGCAGCTTGATTGGGGGGGGTCAAGAGACCCAGTACTTC. It is translated as CASSLIGGGQETQYF.